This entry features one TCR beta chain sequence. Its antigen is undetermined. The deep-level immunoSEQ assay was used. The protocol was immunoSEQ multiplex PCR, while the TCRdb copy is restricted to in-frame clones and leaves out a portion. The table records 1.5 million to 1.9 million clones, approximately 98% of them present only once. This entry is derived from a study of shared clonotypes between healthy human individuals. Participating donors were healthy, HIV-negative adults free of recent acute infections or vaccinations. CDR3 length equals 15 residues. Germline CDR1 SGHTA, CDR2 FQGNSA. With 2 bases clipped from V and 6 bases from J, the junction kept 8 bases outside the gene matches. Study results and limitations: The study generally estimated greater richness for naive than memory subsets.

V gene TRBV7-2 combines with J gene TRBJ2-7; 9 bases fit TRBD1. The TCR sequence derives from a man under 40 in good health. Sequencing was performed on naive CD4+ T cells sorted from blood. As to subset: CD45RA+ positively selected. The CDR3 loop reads CASSLKGQGVGEQYF. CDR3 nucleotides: TGTGCCAGCAGCTTAAAGGGACAGGGAGTTGGCGAGCAGTACTTC.